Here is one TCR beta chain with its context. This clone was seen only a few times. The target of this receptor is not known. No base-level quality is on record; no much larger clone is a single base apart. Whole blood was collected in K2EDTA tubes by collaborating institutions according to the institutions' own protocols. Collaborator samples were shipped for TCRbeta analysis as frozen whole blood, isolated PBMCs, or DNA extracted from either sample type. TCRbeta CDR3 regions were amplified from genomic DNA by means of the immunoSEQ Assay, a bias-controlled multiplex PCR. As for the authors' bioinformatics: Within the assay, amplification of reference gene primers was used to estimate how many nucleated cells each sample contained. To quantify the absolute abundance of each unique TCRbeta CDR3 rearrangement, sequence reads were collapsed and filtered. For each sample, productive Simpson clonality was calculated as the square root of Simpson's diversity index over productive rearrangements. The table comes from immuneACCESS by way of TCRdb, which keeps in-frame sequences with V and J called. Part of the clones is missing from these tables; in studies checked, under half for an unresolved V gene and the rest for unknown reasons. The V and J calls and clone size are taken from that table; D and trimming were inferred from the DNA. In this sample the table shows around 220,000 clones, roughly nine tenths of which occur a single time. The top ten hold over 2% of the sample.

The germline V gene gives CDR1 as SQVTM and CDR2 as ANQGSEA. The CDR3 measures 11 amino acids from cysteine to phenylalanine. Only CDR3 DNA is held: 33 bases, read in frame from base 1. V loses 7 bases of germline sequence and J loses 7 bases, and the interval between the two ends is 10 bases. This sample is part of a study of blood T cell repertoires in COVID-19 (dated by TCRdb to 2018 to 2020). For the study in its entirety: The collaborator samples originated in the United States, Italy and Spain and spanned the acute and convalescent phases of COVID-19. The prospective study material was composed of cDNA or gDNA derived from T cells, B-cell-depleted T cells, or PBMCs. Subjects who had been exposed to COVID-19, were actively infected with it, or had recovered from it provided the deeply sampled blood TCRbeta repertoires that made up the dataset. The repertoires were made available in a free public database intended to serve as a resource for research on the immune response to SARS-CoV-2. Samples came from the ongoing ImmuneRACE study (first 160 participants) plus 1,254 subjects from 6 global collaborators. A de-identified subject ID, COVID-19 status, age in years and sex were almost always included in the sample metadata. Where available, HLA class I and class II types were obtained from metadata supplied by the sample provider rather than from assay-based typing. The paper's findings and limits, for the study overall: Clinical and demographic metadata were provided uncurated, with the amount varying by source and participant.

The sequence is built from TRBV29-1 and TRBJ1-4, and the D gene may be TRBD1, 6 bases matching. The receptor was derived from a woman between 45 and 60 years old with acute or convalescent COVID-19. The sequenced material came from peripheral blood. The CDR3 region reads CSAGTTEKLFF. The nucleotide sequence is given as TGCAGCGCTGGGACAACTGAAAAACTGTTTTTT.